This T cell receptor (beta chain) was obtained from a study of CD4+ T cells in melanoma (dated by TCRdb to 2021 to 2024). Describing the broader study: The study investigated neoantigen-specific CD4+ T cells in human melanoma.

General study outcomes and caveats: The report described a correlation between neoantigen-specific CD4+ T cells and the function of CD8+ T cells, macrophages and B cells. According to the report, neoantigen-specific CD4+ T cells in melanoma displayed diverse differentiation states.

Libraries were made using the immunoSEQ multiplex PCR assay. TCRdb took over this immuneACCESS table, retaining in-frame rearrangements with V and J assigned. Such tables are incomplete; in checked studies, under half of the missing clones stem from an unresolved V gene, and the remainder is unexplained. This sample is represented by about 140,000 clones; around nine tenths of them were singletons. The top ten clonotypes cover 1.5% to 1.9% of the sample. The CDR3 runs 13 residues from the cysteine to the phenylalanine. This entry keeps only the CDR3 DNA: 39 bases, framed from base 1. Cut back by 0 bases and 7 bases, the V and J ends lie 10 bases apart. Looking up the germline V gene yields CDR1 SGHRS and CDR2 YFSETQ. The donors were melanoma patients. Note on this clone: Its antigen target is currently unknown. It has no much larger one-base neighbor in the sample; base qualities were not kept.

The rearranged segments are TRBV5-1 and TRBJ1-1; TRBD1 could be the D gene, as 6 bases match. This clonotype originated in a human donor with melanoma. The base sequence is TGCGCCAGCAGCTTGGACAGGGTGGGTGAAGCTTTCTTT. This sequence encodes CASSLDRVGEAFF.